A selection of T cell receptor beta chains follows, all from one sample in a study of control samples from healthy donors and cancer patients. Produced via immunoSEQ multiplex PCR; TCRdb's table is partial and in-frame only. Of tens of thousands of clones in the sample, nearly 90% were seen once. The specimen sequenced was blood. The receptors originated from a woman between 50 and 59 years old in good health. Each CDR3 is given with its conserved first and last residue. D genes are given only for firm matches. Clone size appears in some rows only: once, few, many, or a class for an expanded clone.

V gene	D gene	CDR3 length	J gene	clone size	CDR3 protein	CDR3 DNA
TRBV15	-	14	TRBJ1-2	-	CATSRARTAYGYTF	TGTGCCACCAGCAGAGCAAGGACAGCCTATGGCTACACCTTC
TRBV7-9	-	14	TRBJ1-5	-	CASSLGSGSQPQHF	TGTGCCAGCAGCTTAGGGTCAGGGAGTCAGCCCCAGCATTTT
TRBV4-2	-	16	TRBJ1-3	few	CASSPIAGLIGNTIYF	TGTGCCAGCAGCCCAATTGCAGGGTTGATTGGAAACACCATATATTTT
TRBV27	TRBD1	16	TRBJ1-2	-	CASSLTPGGGYYGYTF	TGTGCCAGCAGTTTAACCCCAGGGGGGGGATACTATGGCTACACCTTC
TRBV5-4	-	12	TRBJ2-1	-	CASSLGLNEQFF	TGTGCCAGCAGCTTGGGACTGAATGAGCAGTTCTTC
TRBV6-6	-	13	TRBJ2-7	-	CASSYGQNYEQYF	TGTGCCAGCAGCTACGGACAGAACTACGAGCAGTACTTC
TRBV7-8	-	12	TRBJ2-5	-	CASSLALETQYF	TGTGCCAGCAGCTTAGCTCTTGAGACCCAGTACTTC
TRBV18	-	15	TRBJ1-4	-	CASSPPVYGSEKLFF	TGTGCCAGCTCACCACCTGTATACGGTAGTGAAAAACTGTTTTTT
TRBV5-1	TRBD1	16	TRBJ1-1	-	CASSLTRGTAGTEAFF	TGCGCCAGCAGCTTAACGCGAGGGACAGCCGGGACTGAAGCTTTCTTT
TRBV7-6	-	11	TRBJ2-1	-	CASSMGSEQFF	TGTGCCAGCAGCATGGGGAGCGAGCAGTTCTTC
TRBV15	-	16	TRBJ1-3	-	CATSRWRGFSGNTIYF	TGTGCCACCAGCAGATGGAGGGGGTTCTCTGGAAACACCATATATTTT
TRBV11-2	TRBD2	15	TRBJ2-3	-	CASSLLAGGGDTQYF	TGTGCCAGCAGCTTATTAGCGGGGGGTGGAGATACGCAGTATTTT
TRBV2	TRBD1	14	TRBJ2-7	-	CASIKDRNRYEQYF	TGTGCCAGCATCAAGGACAGGAATCGTTACGAGCAGTACTTC
TRBV2	TRBD1	12	TRBJ1-2	once	CASSLQGMDYTF	TGTGCCAGCAGTTTACAGGGGATGGACTACACCTTC
TRBV7-8	-	13	TRBJ1-1	-	CASSLEGYGEAFF	TGTGCCAGCAGCTTAGAGGGTTATGGCGAAGCTTTCTTT
TRBV27	TRBD2	19	TRBJ2-7	-	CASSPNRMKTSGDTYEQYF	TGTGCCAGCAGCCCTAATAGAATGAAGACTAGCGGGGATACCTACGAGCAGTACTTC
TRBV9	TRBD1	14	TRBJ1-2	few	CASSASGTGSSYTF	TGTGCCAGCAGCGCCTCCGGGACAGGGTCTTCCTACACCTTC
TRBV25-1	-	16	TRBJ1-5	-	CASSGNKEGGPQPQHF	TGTGCCAGCAGTGGAAATAAAGAGGGGGGACCCCAGCCCCAGCATTTT
TRBV5-1	-	15	TRBJ1-1	-	CASSLEPGLDTEAFF	TGCGCCAGCAGCTTGGAACCAGGTTTGGACACTGAAGCTTTCTTT
TRBV4-1	TRBD2	15	TRBJ2-1	-	CASSQASGGRHEQFF	TGCGCCAGCAGCCAAGCTAGCGGGGGGAGGCATGAGCAGTTCTTC
TRBV6-6	-	15	TRBJ1-4	-	CASSWPGTTNEKLFF	TGTGCCAGCAGTTGGCCGGGTACAACTAATGAAAAACTGTTTTTT
TRBV29-1	TRBD2	13	TRBJ2-2	-	CSGSGGLGGELFF	TGCAGCGGTAGCGGGGGGCTTGGCGGGGAGCTGTTTTTT
TRBV18	-	14	TRBJ1-1	-	CASSPGGPNTEAFF	TGTGCCAGCTCACCAGGGGGACCGAACACTGAAGCTTTCTTT
TRBV5-1	-	15	TRBJ1-6	-	CASSLAGGNNSPLHF	TGCGCCAGCAGCTTGGCCGGGGGGAATAATTCACCCCTCCACTTT
TRBV5-6	-	14	TRBJ1-2	-	CASSSSLGWYGYTF	TGTGCCAGCAGCTCCTCTCTGGGTTGGTATGGCTACACCTTC
TRBV4-1	-	16	TRBJ2-1	-	CASSRTRDTSYNEQFF	TGCGCCAGCAGCCGGACCCGGGACACCTCCTACAATGAGCAGTTCTTC
TRBV2	-	13	TRBJ2-7	-	CASSVSEGYEQYF	TGTGCCAGCAGTGTGAGCGAAGGGTACGAGCAGTACTTC
TRBV5-4	-	15	TRBJ2-7	-	CASSLVRGSSYEQYF	TGTGCCAGCAGCTTGGTAAGGGGGAGCTCCTACGAGCAGTACTTC
TRBV29-1	TRBD1	12	TRBJ2-6	-	CSVGQGANVLTF	TGCAGCGTGGGACAGGGGGCCAACGTCCTGACTTTC
TRBV7-8	TRBD1	17	TRBJ1-2	once	CASSPGGRGKENYGYTF	TGTGCCAGCAGCCCAGGGGGCAGGGGGAAGGAAAACTATGGCTACACCTTC
TRBV11-2	TRBD1	14	TRBJ2-7	-	CASSLTGGTYEQYF	TGTGCCAGCAGCTTAACAGGGGGCACATACGAGCAGTACTTC
TRBV30	TRBD2	15	TRBJ2-7	-	CAWSVASGVGYEQYF	TGTGCCTGGAGTGTGGCTAGCGGGGTTGGGTACGAGCAGTACTTC
TRBV7-9	-	12	TRBJ1-2	-	CASSLERYGYTF	TGTGCCAGCAGCTTAGAACGATATGGCTACACCTTC
TRBV15	TRBD1	22	TRBJ1-4	-	CATSRDNIGTGGFTATNEKLFF	TGTGCCACCAGCAGAGATAATATCGGGACAGGGGGCTTCACTGCAACTAATGAAAAACTGTTTTTT
TRBV5-4	-	15	TRBJ2-7	-	CASSLGGGPSYEQYF	TGTGCCAGCAGCTTGGGTGGGGGGCCCTCCTACGAGCAGTACTTC
TRBV7-2	-	14	TRBJ1-2	-	CASSLAGANYGYTF	TGTGCCAGCAGCTTAGCCGGGGCTAACTATGGCTACACCTTC
TRBV21-1	-	16	TRBJ2-1	few	CASSLKKDSFDNEQFF	TGTGCCAGCAGCCTTAAGAAGGACAGCTTCGACAATGAGCAGTTCTTC
TRBV2	-	16	TRBJ1-5	-	CASSEWMGRGIQPQHF	TGTGCCAGCAGTGAATGGATGGGCCGCGGGATTCAGCCCCAGCATTTT
TRBV18	-	12	TRBJ1-1	-	CASSPMQGEAFF	TGTGCCAGCTCACCGATGCAGGGGGAAGCTTTCTTT
TRBV10-1	-	13	TRBJ2-3	once	CASSPREADTQYF	TGCGCCAGCAGTCCCAGGGAAGCAGATACGCAGTATTTT
TRBV3-1/TRBV3-2	TRBD1	15	TRBJ1-4	once	CASSQRQGGNEKLFF	TGTGCCAGCAGCCAAAGACAGGGAGGGAATGAAAAACTGTTTTTT
TRBV9	-	13	TRBJ1-2	-	CASSVALRGGYTF	TGTGCCAGCAGCGTAGCCCTACGGGGAGGCTACACCTTC
TRBV6-4	TRBD1	15	TRBJ2-1	-	CASSEGTGGYNEQFF	TGTGCCAGCTCTGAGGGGACAGGGGGCTACAATGAGCAGTTCTTC
TRBV2	-	14	TRBJ2-7	-	CASSQQGISYEQYF	TGTGCCAGCAGTCAACAGGGTATTTCCTACGAGCAGTACTTC
TRBV7-2	TRBD2	15	TRBJ2-3	-	CASSSSRGVTDTQYF	TGTGCCAGCAGCTCCAGCCGGGGGGTCACAGATACGCAGTATTTT
TRBV6-4	-	15	TRBJ2-1	-	CASSGRGGNYNEQFF	TGTGCCAGCAGTGGGAGAGGTGGGAACTACAATGAGCAGTTCTTC
TRBV29-1	-	13	TRBJ1-1	once	CSVEDGPGTEAFF	TGCAGCGTTGAAGATGGACCAGGGACTGAAGCTTTCTTT